These T cell receptor beta chains were read from a single sample in a study of T cells after yellow fever vaccination. Using its own MiXCR run on the 5' RACE reads, TCRdb lists one record per CDR3 protein. The data show about 340,000 distinct CDR3 sequences, roughly 4.3% seen once. Sequences were derived from PBMCs, sampled 5 days after the yellow fever booster vaccination. These receptors were obtained from a man aged 18 to 30 who received the YFV17D yellow fever vaccine. CDR3s include the opening cysteine and the closing phenylalanine or tryptophan. The D gene is left open where the match is weak. The size of a clone is reported for some rows only, either as once, few or many, or as a class for expanded clones.

TRBV20-1	TRBD1	TRBJ1-1	few	TGCAGTGCTAAGACAGGGATGAACACTGAAGCTTTCTTT	CSAKTGMNTEAFF
TRBV7-9	TRBD2	TRBJ2-3	few	TGTGCCAGCAGCTCGAGACTAGCGGGGAGAGCAGATACGCAGTATTTT	CASSSRLAGRADTQYF
TRBV5-4	TRBD2	TRBJ2-1	.	TGTGCCAGCAGCTTGAATCGCGGGGGGGCTTCCAATGAGCAGTTCTTC	CASSLNRGGASNEQFF
TRBV6-2/TRBV6-3	.	TRBJ1-2	few	TGTGCCAGCAGTTACGCGGGGCGGCGGGATGGCTACACCTTC	CASSYAGRRDGYTF
TRBV24-1	TRBD1	TRBJ2-2	few	TGTGCCACCAGTGATTTGCCCGGGACAGGGAACACCGGGGAGCTGTTTTTT	CATSDLPGTGNTGELFF
TRBV20-1	.	TRBJ2-5	.	TGCAGTGCGGTGACAGGAGGGGGAGAGACCCAGTACTTC	CSAVTGGGETQYF
TRBV20-1	TRBD2	TRBJ2-5	many	TGCAGTGCTAGCCCCGGACTAGCGGGGGCAGGGGAGACCCAGTACTTC	CSASPGLAGAGETQYF
TRBV6-5	.	TRBJ2-7	many	TGTGCCAGCAGTTACGCCCGACACGGAACCTACGAGCAGTACTTC	CASSYARHGTYEQYF
TRBV4-3	.	TRBJ1-2	many	TGCGCCAGCAGCCACCGGGGCAGGGTTGGCTATGGCTACACCTTC	CASSHRGRVGYGYTF
TRBV19	.	TRBJ1-5	.	TGTGCCAGTAGTATGGGGGGATCGGGCAATCAGCCCCAGCATTTT	CASSMGGSGNQPQHF
TRBV5-5	.	TRBJ2-5	few	TGTGCCAGCAGCTTGGCCCCGTGGCTTCAAGAGACCCAGTACTTC	CASSLAPWLQETQYF
TRBV7-2	TRBD1	TRBJ1-5	.	TGTGCCAGCAGCCAACAGGGGTGGCAGCCCCAGCATTTT	CASSQQGWQPQHF
TRBV5-6	TRBD2	TRBJ2-3	.	TGTGCCAGCAGCTCTTTGCGGGGGGTTGTTACGCAGTATTTT	CASSSLRGVVTQYF
TRBV20-1	.	TRBJ1-1	.	TGCAGTGCTAGAGGGGTAGGCCTGGGAACTGAAGCTTTCTTT	CSARGVGLGTEAFF
TRBV28	TRBD1	TRBJ2-5	many	TGTGCCAGCAGTATGGGACAGGGCCAGGAGACCCAGTACTTC	CASSMGQGQETQYF
TRBV19	.	TRBJ1-4	few	TGTGCCAGTACTAATCTTGCAACTAATGAAAAACTGTTTTTT	CASTNLATNEKLFF
TRBV5-4	.	TRBJ1-6	.	TGTGCCAGCAGCTTGGCCGGGGGCGATTATTCACCCCTCCACTTT	CASSLAGGDYSPLHF
TRBV7-8	TRBD2	TRBJ2-1	many	TGTGCCAGCAGCTTAGCGACTAGCGGGGGGCCTTCCTACAATGAGCAGTTCTTC	CASSLATSGGPSYNEQFF
TRBV5-1	.	TRBJ1-2	.	TGCGCCAGCAGTGACTTAGCTAACTATGGCTACACCTTC	CASSDLANYGYTF
TRBV11-2	TRBD2	TRBJ2-4	many	TGTGCCAGCAGTTCGACTAGCGGGGCGAACATTCAGTACTTC	CASSSTSGANIQYF
TRBV7-7	.	TRBJ1-3	.	TGTGCCAGCAGCCCTAGCACCGGAAACACCATATATTTT	CASSPSTGNTIYF
TRBV5-1	.	TRBJ1-1	many	TGCGCCAGCAGGTCAAGAACACGGAACACTGAAGCTTTCTTT	CASRSRTRNTEAFF